Listed below are T cell receptor beta chains from one sample, sequenced in a study of blood T cell repertoires in COVID-19. Assay used: immunoSEQ multiplex PCR; TCRdb lists only in-frame clones, some missing. This table has under 85,000 clones, under 80% appearing once. The sequenced sample was peripheral blood. The receptors were gathered from a woman older than 75 with active or convalescent COVID-19. Both conserved end residues are part of each CDR3. Each record gives: D gene, V gene, J gene, CDR3 DNA, CDR3 protein. A D gene is named only where the DNA matches it firmly.

>-|TRBV4-3|TRBJ1-1
TGCGCCAGCAGCCAAGAGGGGCTCGGGAGGGCTGAAGCTTTCTTT
CASSQEGLGRAEAFF
>TRBD1|TRBV19|TRBJ1-2
TGTGCCAGTAGTATCCTTGACAGGGAAGACTATGGCTACACCTTC
CASSILDREDYGYTF
>-|TRBV11-2|TRBJ1-1
TGTGCCAGCAGCCCCCGACAGGCTTTGAACACTGAAGCTTTCTTT
CASSPRQALNTEAFF
>TRBD2|TRBV27|TRBJ2-1
TGTGCCAGCAGTCCCGGGACTAGCGGCCACAATGAGCAGTTCTTC
CASSPGTSGHNEQFF
>TRBD1|TRBV28|TRBJ2-2
TGTGCCAGCAGTTACAGGGGAAAGGCCGGGGAGCTGTTTTTT
CASSYRGKAGELFF
>-|TRBV6-1|TRBJ1-1
TGTGCCAGCAGTGAATGGGGACTGAGGTTTGAAGCTTTCTTT
CASSEWGLRFEAFF
>TRBD1|TRBV6-5|TRBJ2-7
TGTGCCAGCAGTTGGCAGGGGGCGCGGTACGAGCAGTACTTC
CASSWQGARYEQYF
>-|TRBV7-8|TRBJ1-6
TGTGCCAGCAGCTTAGCGAGGCAGGGACTCTATAATTCACCCCTCCACTTT
CASSLARQGLYNSPLHF
>TRBD1|TRBV7-2|TRBJ2-3
TGTGCCAGCAGCTCACGGACAGGGCTGACGGATACGCAGTATTTT
CASSSRTGLTDTQYF
>TRBD2|TRBV6-4|TRBJ2-1
TGTGCCAGCAGTGTCGCCCCCGGGGAGGCGGGGGGTGAGCAGTTCTTC
CASSVAPGEAGGEQFF
>-|TRBV4-3|TRBJ2-3
TGCGCCAGCAGCCAAGGCCTTCGGGACTTCTGGGATACGCAGTATTTT
CASSQGLRDFWDTQYF
>-|TRBV7-2|TRBJ2-2
TGTGCCAGCAGCCCCGTTTGGGGGGGCCCCCCCGGGGAGCTGTTTTTT
CASSPVWGGPPGELFF
>-|TRBV7-2|TRBJ2-7
TGTGCCAGCAGCCCTACTACCTACGAGCAGTACTTC
CASSPTTYEQYF
>-|TRBV11-2|TRBJ2-5
TGTGCCAGCAGCTCCCTCGGCCAAGAGACCCAGTACTTC
CASSSLGQETQYF